This TCR beta chain derives from a study of response to subunit inactivated influenza vaccine. J was trimmed by 1 base and V by 3 bases; bases with no gene match: 5. Germline CDR1 SGHRS, CDR2 YFSETQ. This CDR3 contains 17 residues. TCRdb ran MiXCR on the RT-PCR reads and lists one entry per CDR3 protein. The data contain approximately 730,000 distinct CDR3 sequences, more than 11% of them singletons. Sequencing was performed on PBMCs from blood, taken about 14 days before vaccination. The V call is TRBV5-1, the J call TRBJ1-6; 9 bases are shared with TRBD1. The receptor's source is a man aged 45-65 years who received an inactivated influenza vaccine. DNA of the CDR3: TGCGCCAGCAGCTGGGGACAGGGAGCATCCTATAATTCACCCCTCCACTTT. Its protein is CASSWGQGASYNSPLHF.